Reported below is one TCR beta chain. Its target antigen remains unknown. At one end, the junction sequence differs from germline, possibly due to a read error. Whole blood was collected in K2EDTA tubes by collaborating institutions according to the institutions' own protocols. For TCRbeta analysis, collaborator samples were shipped as frozen whole blood, as isolated PBMCs, or as DNA extracted from either sample type. TCRbeta CDR3 regions were amplified from genomic DNA by means of the immunoSEQ Assay, a bias-controlled multiplex PCR. Per the original workflow: The number of nucleated cells in each sample was estimated from the amplification of reference gene primers within the assay. Sequence reads were collapsed and filtered to measure the absolute abundance of every unique TCRbeta CDR3 rearrangement. Productive Simpson clonality was computed per sample as the square root of Simpson's diversity index over productive rearrangements. TCRdb limited this immuneACCESS table to in-frame rearrangements with V and J called. A share of clones is missing; checked studies link under half to unresolved V genes, and the rest is unexplained. That table gives V, J and clone size, and the DNA gave D and trimming. The sample yields roughly 300,000 clones; about 86% were counted once. The ten largest clones represent under 3% of the sample.

The record originates from a study of blood T cell repertoires in COVID-19 (dated by TCRdb to 2019 to 2021). For the study in its entirety: The collaborator samples originated in the United States, Italy and Spain and spanned the acute and convalescent phases of COVID-19. Nearly every sample came with metadata listing a de-identified subject ID, COVID-19 status, age in years and sex. Where HLA class I and class II types were available, the types were taken from metadata supplied by the sample provider, not from assay-based typing. A freely available public database, intended as a resource for researchers studying the immune response to SARS-CoV-2, is where the repertoires were released. The material from the prospective study consisted of cDNA or gDNA derived from T cells, B-cell-depleted T cells, or PBMCs. The samples were drawn from two sources: the first 160 participants of the ongoing ImmuneRACE study, and 950 to 1,500 subjects contributed by 6 global collaborators. Subjects who had been exposed to COVID-19, were actively infected with it, or had recovered from it provided the deeply sampled blood TCRbeta repertoires that made up the dataset. What the research found in general, with its limitations: Clinical and demographic metadata were provided uncurated, with the amount varying by source and participant.

Via the germline V gene, CDR1 is SGHTS and CDR2 YDEGEE. The CDR3, cysteine through phenylalanine, is 8 amino acids long. Kept here is only the CDR3 DNA, which spans 24 bases and is read in frame from base 1. The sequencing sample was made of peripheral blood. This TCR derives from a woman aged 60-70 years with active or convalescent COVID-19. Recombination linked TRBV5-8 to TRBJ1-2; the D gene identity is not certain. The nucleotide sequence is TGTGCCAGCAGCCCATGGAGCTTC. It codes for CASSPWSF. The entire variable domain, with the stretches around the CDR3 drawn from the reference TRBV5-8 and TRBJ1-2 proteins, is EAGVTQSPTHLIKTRGQQATLRCSPISGHTSVYWYQQALGLGLQFLLWYDEGEERNRGNFPPRFSGRQFPNYSSELNVNALELEDSALYLCASSPWSFGSGTRLTVV.